Sequencing of this TCR beta chain was carried out in a study of T cells in Graves' hyperthyroidism and ophthalmopathy. Across the whole study: Upon initial diagnosis and before any treatment, peripheral blood was collected. Study-level results: Blood also held most thyroid clonotypes expanded beyond 0.001.

The length of the CDR3 is 14 residues. The ends were cut back, 6 bases at V and 1 base at J, with 12 bases in the middle. The germline CDR1 and CDR2 sequences are MNHEY and SVGEGT. TCR beta CDR3 regions were amplified from RNA. The HTBI set primed first-round TCR CDR3 RT-PCR. TCRdb re-derived calls from the multiplex PCR reads in MiXCR, one entry per CDR3 protein. The top ten clones hold around 3.4% of a sample with about 350,000 distinct CDR3 sequences, about 20% of them seen once. In this sample, this clonotype turned up a few times. Its cognate antigen is unknown. Material for sequencing was blood. V usage is TRBV6-2 or TRBV6-3 and J usage is TRBJ1-1; TRBD1 might be the D (6 bases). The clonotype was recovered from a woman between 18 and 29 years old with Graves' hyperthyroidism. The CDR3 loop is CASRNRAGNTEAFF. For the CDR3, the DNA is TGTGCCAGCAGGAACAGGGCGGGGAACACTGAAGCTTTCTTT.